The present entry profiles one T cell receptor (beta chain) with its context. The antigen is unknown. Peripheral blood genomic DNA, not sorted cells or RNA, was the template. A mixed TRB-A/B primer pool amplified rearranged TRB by multiplex touch-down PCR. TCRdb re-derived calls from the multiplex PCR reads in MiXCR, one entry per CDR3 protein. The sample contains more than 2,000 distinct CDR3 sequences, approximately 33% of which appear only once. Germline V gene sequence: CDR1 LNHDA, CDR2 SQIVND (reference sequence). This CDR3 has 15 amino acids. V was pared by 5 bases and J by 2 bases, with 8 bases of the junction left unmatched. This specimen comes from a study of T cell repertoires in aging, cancer and after chemotherapy. Across the study: Glioblastoma patients receiving temozolomide-based therapy gave paired samples before and after chemotherapy. Findings and caveats of the study: Across the chemotherapy interval, each cancer cohort showed higher median generation probability, suggesting thymic rebound. These repertoire data do not allow conclusions about immunological memory after chemotherapy.

Sequencing was done on a sample of blood. V usage is TRBV19 and J usage is TRBJ2-5; 7 positions agree with TRBD1. The TCR sequence derives from a human donor with a solid tumor. CDR3 coding DNA: TGTGCCAGTAGTGTCCGGGACAGCTCTCAAGAGACCCAGTACTTC. Translation gives CASSVRDSSQETQYF.